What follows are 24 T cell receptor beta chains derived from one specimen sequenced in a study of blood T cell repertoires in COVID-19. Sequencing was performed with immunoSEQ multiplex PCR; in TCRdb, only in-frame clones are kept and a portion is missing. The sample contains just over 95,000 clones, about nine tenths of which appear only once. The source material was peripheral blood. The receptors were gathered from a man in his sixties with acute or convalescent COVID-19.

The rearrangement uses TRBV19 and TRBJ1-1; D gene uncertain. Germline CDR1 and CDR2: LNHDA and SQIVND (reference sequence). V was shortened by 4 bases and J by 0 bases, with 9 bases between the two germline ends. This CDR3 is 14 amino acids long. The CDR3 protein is CASSKQDMNTEAFF. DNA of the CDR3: TGTGCCAGTAGTAAGCAGGATATGAACACTGAAGCTTTCTTT.

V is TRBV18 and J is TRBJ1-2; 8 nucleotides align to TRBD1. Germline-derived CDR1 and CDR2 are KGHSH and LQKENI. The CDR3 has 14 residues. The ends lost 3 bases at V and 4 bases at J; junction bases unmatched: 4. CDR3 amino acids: CASSPDRALYGYTF. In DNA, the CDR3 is TGTGCCAGCTCACCGGACAGGGCCCTCTATGGCTACACCTTC.

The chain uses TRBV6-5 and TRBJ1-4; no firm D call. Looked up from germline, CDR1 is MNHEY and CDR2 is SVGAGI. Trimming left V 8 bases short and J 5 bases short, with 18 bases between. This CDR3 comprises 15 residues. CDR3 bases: TGTGCCAGCCGTTTCCGGTTGGGCGCCAATGAAAAACTGTTTTTT. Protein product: CASRFRLGANEKLFF.

The CDR3 loop is CASSLWDRATGELFF. CDR3 DNA: TGTGCCAGCAGCCTCTGGGACAGGGCCACCGGGGAGCTGTTTTTT. The gene calls are TRBV4-2 and TRBJ2-2; TRBD1 agrees at 9 bases. This CDR3 is 15 amino acids long. V gave up 4 bases and J gave up 4 bases; unmatched junction bases: 4. CDR1 is LGHNA, CDR2 YNFKEQ, per germline.

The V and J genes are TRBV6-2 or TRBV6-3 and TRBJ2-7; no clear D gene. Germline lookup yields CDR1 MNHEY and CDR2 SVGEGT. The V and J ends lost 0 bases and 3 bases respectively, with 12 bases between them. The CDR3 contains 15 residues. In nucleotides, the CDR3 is TGTGCCAGCAGTTACTCGGCGCGACTGGACTACGAGCAGTACTTC. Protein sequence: CASSYSARLDYEQYF.

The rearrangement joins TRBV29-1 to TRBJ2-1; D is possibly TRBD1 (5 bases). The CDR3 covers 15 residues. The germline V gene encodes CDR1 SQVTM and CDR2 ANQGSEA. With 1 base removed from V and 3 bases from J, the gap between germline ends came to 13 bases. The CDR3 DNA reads TGCAGCGTTGAAGGGCAGGGTATGGGCTACAATGAGCAGTTCTTC. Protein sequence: CSVEGQGMGYNEQFF.

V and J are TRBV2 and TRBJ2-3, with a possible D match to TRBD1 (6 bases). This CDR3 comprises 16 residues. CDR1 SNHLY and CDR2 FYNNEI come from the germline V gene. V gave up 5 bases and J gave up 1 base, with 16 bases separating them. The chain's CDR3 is CASSTTGFARTDTQYF. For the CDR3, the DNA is TGTGCCAGCAGTACTACAGGGTTTGCTCGCACAGATACGCAGTATTTT.

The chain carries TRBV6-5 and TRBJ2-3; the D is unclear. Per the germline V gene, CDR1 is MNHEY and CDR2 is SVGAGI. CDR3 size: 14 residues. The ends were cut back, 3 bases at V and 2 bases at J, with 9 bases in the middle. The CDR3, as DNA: TGTGCCAGCAGTTATAACTATCCCACAGATACGCAGTATTTT. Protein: CASSYNYPTDTQYF.

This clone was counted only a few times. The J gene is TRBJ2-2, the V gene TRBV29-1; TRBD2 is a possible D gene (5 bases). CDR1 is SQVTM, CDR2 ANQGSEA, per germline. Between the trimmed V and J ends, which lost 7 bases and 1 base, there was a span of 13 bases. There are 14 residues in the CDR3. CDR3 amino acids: CSALAGMNTGELFF. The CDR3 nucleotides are TGCAGCGCTCTGGCCGGGATGAACACCGGGGAGCTGTTTTTT.

The CDR3 DNA reads TGTGCCAGCAGCCATGCCCGTCAGAATAATTCACCCCTCCACTTT. Amino acid sequence: CASSHARQNNSPLHF. This chain joins TRBV3-1 (or the pseudogene TRBV3-2) and TRBJ1-6, with D unresolved. The CDR3 loop spans 15 amino acids. Germline V CDR1 and CDR2: LGHDT, YNNKEL (reference sequence). Trimming left V 3 bases short and J 5 bases short, with 11 bases between.

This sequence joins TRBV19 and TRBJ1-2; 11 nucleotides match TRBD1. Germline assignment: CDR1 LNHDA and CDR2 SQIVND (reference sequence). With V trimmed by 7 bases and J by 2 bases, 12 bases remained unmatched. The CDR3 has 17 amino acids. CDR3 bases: TGTGCCAGTAAATCCACTGGGACAGGGGGACCAAACTATGGCTACACCTTC. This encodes CASKSTGTGGPNYGYTF.

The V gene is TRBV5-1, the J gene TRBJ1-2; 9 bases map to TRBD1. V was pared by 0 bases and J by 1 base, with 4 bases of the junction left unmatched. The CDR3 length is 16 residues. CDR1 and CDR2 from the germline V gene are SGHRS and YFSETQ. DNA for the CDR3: TGCGCCAGCAGCTTGGGGACAGGGGTACTTAACTATGGCTACACCTTC. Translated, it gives CASSLGTGVLNYGYTF.

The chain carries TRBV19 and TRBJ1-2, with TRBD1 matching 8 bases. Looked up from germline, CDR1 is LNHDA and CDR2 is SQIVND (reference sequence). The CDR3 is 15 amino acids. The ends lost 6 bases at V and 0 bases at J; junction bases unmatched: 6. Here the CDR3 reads CASRERQGTNYGYTF. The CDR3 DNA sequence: TGTGCCAGTAGGGAGCGACAGGGGACTAACTATGGCTACACCTTC. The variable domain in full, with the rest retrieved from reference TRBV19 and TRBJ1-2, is DGGITQSPKYLFRKEGQNVTLSCEQNLNHDAMYWYRQDPGQGLRLIYYSQIVNDFQKGDIAEGYSVSREKKESFPLTVTSAQKNPTAFYLCASRERQGTNYGYTFGSGTRLTVV.

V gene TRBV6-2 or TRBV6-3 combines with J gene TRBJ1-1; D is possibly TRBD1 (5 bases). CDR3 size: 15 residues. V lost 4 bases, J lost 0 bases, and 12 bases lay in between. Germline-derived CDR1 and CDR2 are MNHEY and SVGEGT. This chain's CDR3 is CASSWRGGVNTEAFF. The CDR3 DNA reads TGTGCCAGCAGTTGGAGGGGAGGGGTGAACACTGAAGCTTTCTTT.

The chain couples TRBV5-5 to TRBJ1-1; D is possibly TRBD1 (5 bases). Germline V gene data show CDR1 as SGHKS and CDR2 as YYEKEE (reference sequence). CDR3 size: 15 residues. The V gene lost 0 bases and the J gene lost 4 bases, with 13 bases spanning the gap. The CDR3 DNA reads TGTGCCAGCAGCTTGGGCCCAGGGCCAAGCACTGAAGCTTTCTTT. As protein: CASSLGPGPSTEAFF.

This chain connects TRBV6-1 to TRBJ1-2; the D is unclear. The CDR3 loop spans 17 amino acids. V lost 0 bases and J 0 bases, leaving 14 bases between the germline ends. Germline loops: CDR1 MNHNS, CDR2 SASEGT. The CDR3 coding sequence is TGTGCCAGCAGTGAAGCGGCGGCCCGCGGGTCTAACTATGGCTACACCTTC. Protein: CASSEAAARGSNYGYTF.

The CDR3 coding sequence is TGTGCCAGCAGTGAACGCGACAGGCCGGTTGGTCAGCCCCAGCATTTT. It encodes CASSERDRPVGQPQHF. The genes are TRBV6-1 and TRBJ1-5; D is perhaps TRBD1 (6 bases). CDR3 length: 16 amino acids. Per germline, CDR1 MNHNS and CDR2 SASEGT. The ends were cut back, 2 bases at V and 6 bases at J, with 17 bases in the middle.

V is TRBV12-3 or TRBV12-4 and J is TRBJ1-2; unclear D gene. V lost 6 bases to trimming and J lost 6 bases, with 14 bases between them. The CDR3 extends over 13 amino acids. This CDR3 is CASSRGFSDGYTF. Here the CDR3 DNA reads TGTGCCAGCAGCAGAGGGTTTTCGGATGGCTACACCTTC.

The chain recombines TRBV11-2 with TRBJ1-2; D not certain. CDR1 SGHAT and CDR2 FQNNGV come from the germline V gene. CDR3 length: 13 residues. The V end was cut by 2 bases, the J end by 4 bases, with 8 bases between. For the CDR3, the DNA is TGTGCCAGCAGCTTAAACAAATTCTATGGCTACACCTTC. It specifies CASSLNKFYGYTF.

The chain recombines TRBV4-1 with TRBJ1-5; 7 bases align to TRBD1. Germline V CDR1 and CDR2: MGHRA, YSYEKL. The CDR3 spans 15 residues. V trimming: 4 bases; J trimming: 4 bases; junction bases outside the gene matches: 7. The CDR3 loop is CASSPTPTGNQPQHF. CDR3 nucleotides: TGCGCCAGCAGCCCCACACCGACAGGGAATCAGCCCCAGCATTTT.

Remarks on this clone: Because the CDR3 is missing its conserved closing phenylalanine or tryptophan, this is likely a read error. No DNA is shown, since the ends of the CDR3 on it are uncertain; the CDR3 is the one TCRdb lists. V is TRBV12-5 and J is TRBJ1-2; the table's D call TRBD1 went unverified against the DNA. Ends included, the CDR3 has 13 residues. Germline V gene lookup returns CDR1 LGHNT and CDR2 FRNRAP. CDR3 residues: CATSPPGQGERVY.

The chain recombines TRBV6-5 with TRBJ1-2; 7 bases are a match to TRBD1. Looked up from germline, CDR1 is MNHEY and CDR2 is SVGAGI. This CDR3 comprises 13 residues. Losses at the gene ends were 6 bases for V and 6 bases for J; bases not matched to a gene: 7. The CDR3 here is CASRHQTGNGYTF. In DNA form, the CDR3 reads TGTGCCAGCAGACATCAGACAGGGAATGGCTACACCTTC.

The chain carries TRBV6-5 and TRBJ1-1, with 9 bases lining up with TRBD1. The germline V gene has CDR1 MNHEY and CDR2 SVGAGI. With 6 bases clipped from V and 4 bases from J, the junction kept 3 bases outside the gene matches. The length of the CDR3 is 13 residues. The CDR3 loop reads CASSRQGVTEAFF. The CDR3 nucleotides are TGTGCCAGCAGCCGACAGGGGGTCACTGAAGCTTTCTTT.

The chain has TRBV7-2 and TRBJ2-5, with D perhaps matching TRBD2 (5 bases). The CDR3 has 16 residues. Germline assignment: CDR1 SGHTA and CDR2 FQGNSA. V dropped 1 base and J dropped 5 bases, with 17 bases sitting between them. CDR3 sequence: CASSLEVHGSGETQYF. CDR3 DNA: TGTGCCAGCAGCTTAGAGGTTCACGGCTCGGGGGAGACCCAGTACTTC.